The clone carrying this T cell receptor beta chain was recorded a few times. Its specificity is unknown. This sample stems from a study of T cells after yellow fever vaccination. Study context: Where fractions had low cell numbers, libraries were prepared from them with the SMART-Seq v4 Ultra Low Input RNA kit.

Researchers made TCR cDNA using 5'RACE template switching, and this step added a universal primer site and UMIs. TCRdb processed the 5' RACE reads anew with MiXCR; each CDR3 protein has one entry. The data contain roughly 260,000 distinct CDR3 sequences, approximately 12% of them singletons. Whole-study findings and limits: There was a small share of clonotypes that showed up in both the CD4 and CD8 compartments. Weaker overall was a secondary response that nonetheless peaked faster, on day 5 versus 15.

Trimming shortened V by 4 bases and J by 2 bases, and 5 bases separated the two germline ends. CDR1 is SQVTM and CDR2 is ANQGSEA in the germline V gene. This CDR3 is built from 11 residues. The receptor comes from a man under 40 who received the YFV17D yellow fever vaccine. The chain couples TRBV29-1 to TRBJ1-2; D ambiguous. The specimen comprised CD4+ T cells sorted from PBMCs, sampled 45 days after the yellow fever booster vaccination. The CDR3 sequence is CSVGTNYGYTF. The CDR3 DNA follows: TGCAGCGTTGGGACGAACTATGGCTACACCTTC. The whole variable domain, remainder taken from reference TRBV29-1 and TRBJ1-2, is SAVISQKPSRDICQRGTSLTIQCQVDSQVTMMFWYRQQPGQSLTLIATANQGSEATYESGFVIDKFPISRPNLTFSTLTVSNMSPEDSSIYLCSVGTNYGYTFGSGTRLTVV.